Described below is a single T cell receptor beta chain sequence and its context. This record comes from a study of blood T cell repertoires in COVID-19. Background on the study: The United States, Italy and Spain supplied acute and convalescent COVID-19 samples.

The method was immunoSEQ multiplex PCR; TCRdb's version includes in-frame clones alone and lacks a portion of them. The sample lists 200,000 to 300,000 clones, around 86% occurring once. Trimming took 4 bases from V and 3 from J; bases not matched to a gene: 9. Per germline, CDR1 SGHRS and CDR2 YFSETQ. The CDR3 consists of 16 residues. The material sequenced was peripheral blood. The V call is TRBV5-1, the J call TRBJ1-3; 8 bases match TRBD1. The source of this sequence is a man aged 40-50 years who had recovered from COVID-19. The CDR3 DNA follows: TGCGCCAGCAGCCTTGGACAGGGCCTCGGTGGAAACACCATATATTTT. Translation: CASSLGQGLGGNTIYF.